The 20 T cell receptor beta chains in this list originate from one sample, sequenced in a study of technical replicates of blood from several donors (dated by TCRdb to about 2017). The library was generated by the immunoSEQ multiplex PCR assay. The clones in this table, taken by TCRdb from immuneACCESS, are in-frame only. Not every clone is retained; where verified, under half of the shortfall comes from an unresolved V gene, and the cause of the rest is unknown. This sample holds about 12,000 clones; about 95% were observed only once. The ten largest clones take up less than 7% of the sample. The sequencing sample was made of PBMCs. All receptors derive from a human donor in good health.

The CDR3 nucleotides read TGTGCCAGCAGTTTTGACAGTCTGTACACTGAAGCTTTCTTT. Translating gives CASSFDSLYTEAFF. This chain joins TRBV27 and TRBJ1-1; TRBD1 might be the D (5 bases). The CDR3 loop spans 14 amino acids. V lost 3 bases to trimming and J lost 3 bases, with 11 bases between them. CDR1 and CDR2 from the germline V gene are MNHEY and SMNVEV (reference sequence).

V and J are TRBV28 and TRBJ1-1; TRBD1 matches 12 bases. Germline V gives CDR1 MDHEN, CDR2 SYDVKM. The CDR3 runs 14 residues. The V gene end was trimmed by 6 bases and the J gene end by 5 bases; junction bases not matched to a gene: 4. In DNA form, the CDR3 reads TGTGCCAGCAGGCCGGGACAGGGGGCGACTGAAGCTTTCTTT. Its protein is CASRPGQGATEAFF.

The chain carries TRBV18 and TRBJ1-1; no clear D. Germline CDR1 is KGHSH and CDR2 is LQKENI. The CDR3 spans 13 residues. Trimming took off 3 bases at V and 5 bases at J, with 10 bases between the two ends. This chain's CDR3 is CASSPLGRTEAFF. The CDR3 DNA reads TGTGCCAGCTCACCTCTCGGTCGGACTGAAGCTTTCTTT.

The chain carries TRBV6-6 and TRBJ2-3; 7 positions agree with TRBD2. Germline loops: CDR1 MNHNY, CDR2 SVGAGI (reference sequence). This CDR3 spans 14 amino acids. V lost 6 bases, J lost 7 bases, and 10 bases stayed unmatched. As DNA, the CDR3 is TGTGCCAGCAGCCGCGGGACTAACTCCTATACGCAGTATTTT. Its translation is CASSRGTNSYTQYF.

The chain is built from TRBV6-5 and TRBJ2-2; maybe TRBD2 (5 bases). The CDR3 runs to 16 residues. Between the trimmed V and J ends, which lost 0 bases and 5 bases, there was a span of 13 bases. Germline CDR1 is MNHEY and CDR2 is SVGAGI. The CDR3 sequence: CASSYSYDPGTGELFF. The CDR3 DNA reads TGTGCCAGCAGTTACTCGTACGACCCGGGGACCGGGGAGCTGTTTTTT.

This clone came up a few times. The genes are TRBV7-9 and TRBJ2-3; 9 bases are a match to TRBD1. The germline CDR1 and CDR2 sequences are SEHNR and FQNEAQ (reference sequence). The CDR3 runs 15 residues. V gave up 1 base and J gave up 3 bases; unmatched junction bases: 2. CDR3 nucleotide sequence: TGTGCCAGCAGCTTAGGGACAGGGGATACAGATACGCAGTATTTT. Translated, it gives CASSLGTGDTDTQYF.

The chain recombines TRBV2 with TRBJ1-5, with D perhaps TRBD1 (6 bases). The CDR3 has 14 residues. The V and J ends lost 8 bases and 6 bases respectively, with 17 bases between them. Germline V gives CDR1 SNHLY, CDR2 FYNNEI. CDR3 coding DNA: TGTGCCAGCCGGGGGGGCGGACCGGGTCAGCCCCAGCATTTT. This sequence encodes CASRGGGPGQPQHF. The full variable domain, rest sourced from reference TRBV2 and TRBJ1-5, is EPEVTQTPSHQVTQMGQEVILRCVPISNHLYFYWYRQILGQKVEFLVSFYNNEISEKSEIFDDQFSVERPDGSNFTLKIRSTKLEDSAMYFCASRGGGPGQPQHFGDGTRLSIL.

The V gene is TRBV7-9, the J gene TRBJ2-1; TRBD1 aligns across 7 bases. The CDR3 spans 12 residues. Germline CDR1 SEHNR, CDR2 FQNEAQ (reference sequence). The V gene end was trimmed by 6 bases and the J gene end by 8 bases; junction bases not matched to a gene: 4. CDR3 amino acids: CASRKTGDEQFF. Written as DNA, the CDR3 is TGTGCCAGCAGGAAAACAGGGGATGAGCAGTTCTTC.

This CDR3 reads CASKRSSGRDTQYF. DNA of the CDR3: TGTGCCAGTAAACGGTCTAGCGGGAGAGATACGCAGTATTTT. The V gene is TRBV14, the J gene TRBJ2-3; 10 bases are shared with TRBD2. The CDR3 length is 14 residues. V was clipped by 9 bases and J by 5 bases; unmatched bases: 8. Germline V gives CDR1 SGHDN, CDR2 FVKESK.

The gene calls are TRBV27 and TRBJ2-6, with 7 bases fitting TRBD1. The V segment lost 6 bases and the J segment 0 bases; nucleotides outside the gene matches: 2. Germline CDR1 and CDR2: MNHEY and SMNVEV (reference sequence). The CDR3 covers 15 residues. This CDR3 is CASRTGISGANVLTF. As DNA, the CDR3 is TGTGCCAGCAGGACAGGGATCTCTGGGGCCAACGTCCTGACTTTC.

The chain recombines TRBV4-1 with TRBJ2-3; TRBD2 matches at 7 bases. J gave up 6 bases and V 0 bases, and 12 bases lay outside the gene matches. The length of the CDR3 is 17 residues. Germline assignment: CDR1 MGHRA and CDR2 YSYEKL. The CDR3 spells CASSQEGREALFDTQYF. In DNA, the CDR3 is TGCGCCAGCAGCCAAGAGGGCCGGGAGGCCCTTTTTGATACGCAGTATTTT.

V is TRBV11-2 and J is TRBJ1-1, with TRBD1 identical over 8 bases. Unmatched junction bases numbered 6, after V lost 2 bases and J lost 10 bases. Germline V gene sequence: CDR1 SGHAT, CDR2 FQNNGV. CDR3 length: 13 residues. The CDR3 reads CASSLWVGQAAFF. CDR3 nucleotide sequence: TGTGCCAGCAGCTTATGGGTGGGACAGGCAGCTTTCTTT.

The chain recombines TRBV10-3 with TRBJ1-1; a possible D gene is TRBD1 (5 bases). The CDR3 length is 15 residues. Trimming left V 1 base short and J 1 base short, with 10 bases between. The germline V gene encodes CDR1 ENHRY and CDR2 SYGVKD. This chain's CDR3 is CAISELGTGNTEAFF. The CDR3 nucleotides read TGTGCCATCAGTGAGTTAGGTACAGGGAACACTGAAGCTTTCTTT.

The chain carries TRBV19 and TRBJ2-7; 14 bases agree with TRBD2. The ends lost 6 bases at V and 9 bases at J; junction bases unmatched: 10. The CDR3 covers 15 residues. Germline V gene lookup returns CDR1 LNHDA and CDR2 SQIVND (reference sequence). Here the CDR3 reads CASSSKVGLAGVQYF. The CDR3, as DNA: TGTGCCAGTAGCTCGAAGGTGGGACTAGCGGGAGTGCAGTACTTC.

This clone was found once. CDR3 DNA sequence: TGCGCCAGCAGCTCGGGACTAGCCCCAGATACGCAGTATTTT. It encodes CASSSGLAPDTQYF. The chain is built from TRBV5-1 and TRBJ2-3; 9 nucleotides match TRBD2. Germline CDR1 reads SGHRS; CDR2 reads YFSETQ. This CDR3 is 14 amino acids long. The V segment lost 3 bases and the J segment 4 bases; nucleotides outside the gene matches: 3.

The V and J genes are TRBV6-7 and TRBJ2-1; D might be TRBD1 (7 bases). TRBV6-7 is treated as an ORF (open reading frame) with a function not yet certain. CDR3 length: 15 amino acids. The germline V and J ends were trimmed by 6 bases and 7 bases, with 19 bases remaining between them. DNA of the CDR3: TGTGCCAGCAGCCGGGGGACCCCAGGGGGGAATGAGCAGTTCTTC. It yields the protein CASSRGTPGGNEQFF.

The chain recombines TRBV19 with TRBJ2-1, with 10 positions matching TRBD2. Germline values: CDR1 LNHDA, CDR2 SQIVND (reference sequence). Unmatched junction bases numbered 7, after V lost 3 bases and J lost 5 bases. This CDR3 contains 16 residues. In nucleotides, the CDR3 is TGTGCCAGTAGTATTGCTAGCGGGAGTTCGGACAATGAGCAGTTCTTC. This sequence encodes CASSIASGSSDNEQFF.

The V and J genes are TRBV15 and TRBJ2-7, with TRBD2 as a possible D gene (6 bases). V was pared by 0 bases and J by 0 bases, with 12 bases between. This CDR3 is 16 amino acids long. CDR1 LNHNV and CDR2 YYDKDF come from the germline V gene (reference sequence). Written as DNA, the CDR3 is TGTGCCACCAGCAGAGATGTAGCGGATCTCTCCTACGAGCAGTACTTC. Translating gives CATSRDVADLSYEQYF.

The CDR3 loop is CAGGLAGGSGLYEQYF. Here the CDR3 DNA reads TGTGCCGGCGGACTAGCGGGAGGTAGTGGACTTTACGAGCAGTACTTC. The chain combines TRBV7-8 with TRBJ2-7; 14 positions match TRBD2. CDR1 SGHVS and CDR2 FQNEAQ come from the germline V gene. The CDR3 sequence is 16 residues long. After removal of 11 bases from V and 4 bases from J, the junction contained 13 bases not matched to a gene. Full variable domain (rest looked up from reference TRBV7-8 and TRBJ2-7): GAGVSQSPRYKVAKRGQDVALRCDPISGHVSLFWYQQALGQGPEFLTYFQNEAQLDKSGLPSDRFFAERPEGSVSTLKIQRTQQEDSAVYLCAGGLAGGSGLYEQYFGPGTRLTVT.

This chain joins TRBV11-2 and TRBJ1-3, with TRBD1 as a possible D gene (6 bases). V was pared by 5 bases and J by 2 bases, with 10 bases between. Germline-derived CDR1 and CDR2 are SGHAT and FQNNGV. CDR3 size: 14 residues. In nucleotides, the CDR3 is TGTGCCAGCAGCCCACAGGGACCTGGAAACACCATATATTTT. It codes for CASSPQGPGNTIYF. Full variable domain (missing parts from reference TRBV11-2 and TRBJ1-3): EAGVAQSPRYKIIEKRQSVAFWCNPISGHATLYWYQQILGQGPKLLIQFQNNGVVDDSQLPKDRFSAERLKGVDSTLKIQPAKLEDSAVYLCASSPQGPGNTIYFGEGSWLTVV.